A single sample is the source of the 28 T cell receptor beta chains below, sequenced in a study of Ad26.COV2.S vaccination and SARS-CoV-2 variants. Sample treatment: some 20 received Ad26.COV2.S at low or high dose, single or two shots; roughly five received placebo; per-sample allocation not given. Collection of samples fell on day 63 after the first vaccine or placebo injection. The method was immunoSEQ multiplex PCR; TCRdb's version includes in-frame clones alone and lacks a portion of them. The sample has about 350,000 clones; roughly 85% are singletons. Sequenced material: peripheral blood, taken in a trial of Ad26.COV2.S vaccine versus placebo. The receptors were gathered from a person between 18 and 59 years old who received the Ad26.COV2.S COVID-19 vaccine or a placebo.

V and J are TRBV18 and TRBJ1-2; 10 bases line up with TRBD1. The CDR3 has 14 residues. The junction had 2 bases not matched to a gene; V was cut back by 0 bases and J by 7 bases. CDR1 and CDR2 (germline): KGHSH, LQKENI. The CDR3: CASSPPDRGSGYTF. DNA for the CDR3: TGTGCCAGCTCACCACCGGACAGGGGGTCTGGCTACACCTTC.

The J gene is TRBJ2-7, the V gene TRBV2, with D uncertain. The germline gives CDR1 SNHLY, CDR2 FYNNEI. V was cut by 7 bases and J by 3 bases, with 13 bases left in between. The CDR3 extends over 13 amino acids. The CDR3 sequence is CASNTAIVYEQYF. CDR3 DNA: TGTGCCAGCAATACGGCGATTGTCTACGAGCAGTACTTC.

This clone was picked up a small number of times. V is TRBV4-2 and J is TRBJ1-6; possible D gene TRBD1, 6 bases. The ends were cut back, 4 bases at V and 0 bases at J, with 10 bases in the middle. Germline assignment: CDR1 LGHNA and CDR2 YNFKEQ. The length of the CDR3 is 16 residues. CDR3 nucleotides: TGTGCCAGCAGCCTAGGGGGGGACTCCTATAATTCACCCCTCCACTTT. It encodes CASSLGGDSYNSPLHF.

The V and J genes are TRBV5-8 and TRBJ1-5; no firm D call. Germline values: CDR1 SGHTS, CDR2 YDEGEE. Trimming left V 0 bases short and J 8 bases short, with 12 bases between. This CDR3 comprises 14 residues. CDR3 amino acids: CASSLVVGEKPQHF. CDR3 nucleotide sequence: TGTGCCAGCAGCTTGGTAGTTGGGGAGAAGCCCCAGCATTTT.

This clone was observed a few times. The chain recombines TRBV5-5 with TRBJ1-6; tentative D call: TRBD1 (5 bases). The CDR3 has 14 residues. Deletions cut 7 bases from V and 5 bases from J, with 13 bases between. Germline V gene sequence: CDR1 SGHKS, CDR2 YYEKEE (reference sequence). The CDR3 DNA follows: TGTGCCAGCGTAAGGACACCCGATAATTCACCCCTCCACTTT. Its translation: CASVRTPDNSPLHF.

The chain joins TRBV6-5 to TRBJ1-1, with 8 nucleotides matching TRBD1. With V trimmed by 1 base and J by 7 bases, 11 bases remained unmatched. The CDR3 is made up of 16 amino acids. CDR1 is MNHEY and CDR2 is SVGAGI in the germline V gene. The CDR3 DNA reads TGTGCCAGCAGTTACTTCGGACAGGGCTTGAGCATTGAAGCTTTCTTT. Protein product: CASSYFGQGLSIEAFF.

Comments on this clone: Other nucleotide sequences in the sample specify the same CDR3. V is TRBV18 and J is TRBJ2-5; D not certain. CDR1 is KGHSH, CDR2 LQKENI, per germline. CDR3 length: 12 amino acids. The V end was cut by 3 bases, the J end by 3 bases, with 5 bases between. The CDR3 protein is CASSPREETQYF. The CDR3 coding sequence is TGTGCCAGCTCACCGCGAGAAGAGACCCAGTACTTC. Full variable domain (missing parts from reference TRBV18 and TRBJ2-5): NAGVMQNPRHLVRRRGQEARLRCSPMKGHSHVYWYRQLPEEGLKFMVYLQKENIIDESGMPKERFSAEFPKEGPSILRIQQVVRGDSAAYFCASSPREETQYFGPGTRLLVL.

J is TRBJ2-1 and V is TRBV7-2; the match to TRBD2 covers 7 bases. The ends lost 1 base at V and 4 bases at J; junction bases unmatched: 4. The V gene's germline CDR1 is SGHTA and CDR2 FQGNSA. There are 15 residues in the CDR3. CDR3 region: CASSLGLAPYNEQFF. DNA for the CDR3: TGTGCCAGCAGCTTAGGACTAGCTCCGTACAATGAGCAGTTCTTC.

J is TRBJ1-1 and V is TRBV12-3 or TRBV12-4; D is ambiguous. The CDR3 covers 11 residues. Trimming stripped 6 bases from V and 5 bases from J, with 7 bases between. In DNA, the CDR3 is TGTGCCAGCAGCTTCCAGACTGAAGCTTTCTTT. Translation gives CASSFQTEAFF.

This clone was seen once. The chain is built from TRBV7-9 and TRBJ2-7, with 7 bases aligning to TRBD1. After removal of 5 bases from V and 3 bases from J, the junction contained 10 bases not matched to a gene. The CDR3 runs to 15 residues. CDR1 and CDR2 (germline): SEHNR, FQNEAQ (reference sequence). As DNA, the CDR3 is TGTGCCAGCAGCCTAGAACCCAGGGGGTACTACGAGCAGTACTTC. Amino acid sequence: CASSLEPRGYYEQYF. Full variable domain (remainder filled in from reference TRBV7-9 and TRBJ2-7): DTGVSQNPRHKITKRGQNVTFRCDPISEHNRLYWYRQTLGQGPEFLTYFQNEAQLEKSRLLSDRFSAERPKGSFSTLEIQRTEQGDSAMYLCASSLEPRGYYEQYFGPGTRLTVT.

This clone appeared once. The J gene is TRBJ2-1, the V gene TRBV25-1; 8 bases align to TRBD1. CDR3 length equals 17 residues. The germline gives CDR1 MGHDK, CDR2 SYGVNS. The junction had 13 bases not matched to a gene; V was cut back by 2 bases and J by 7 bases. CDR3 nucleotides: TGTGCCAGCAGTGAACCCTACTCGGGACAGGATGTGAATGAGCAGTTCTTC. Its translation: CASSEPYSGQDVNEQFF.

The rearrangement links TRBV27 to TRBJ1-1, with D perhaps TRBD1 (5 bases). Germline V gene sequence: CDR1 MNHEY, CDR2 SMNVEV (reference sequence). V was pared by 6 bases and J by 1 base, with 15 bases between. The CDR3 sequence is 15 residues long. Here the CDR3 reads CASRSLLGGNTEAFF. In DNA form, the CDR3 reads TGTGCCAGCAGGTCCCTGCTCGGGGGGAACACTGAAGCTTTCTTT.

V is TRBV6-2 or TRBV6-3 and J is TRBJ1-4; the D gene is possibly TRBD1 (5 bases). The CDR3 extends over 14 amino acids. V shed 4 bases and J shed 0 bases, with 6 bases lying between them. Germline V gene sequence: CDR1 MNHEY, CDR2 SVGEGT. The CDR3 spells CASSWDATNEKLFF. CDR3 bases: TGTGCCAGCAGTTGGGACGCAACTAATGAAAAACTGTTTTTT.

The chain combines TRBV9 with TRBJ1-5; 7 bases map to TRBD1. CDR1 and CDR2 from the germline V gene are SGDLS and YYNGEE. After removal of 0 bases from V and 2 bases from J, the junction contained 2 bases not matched to a gene. The CDR3 spans 15 residues. The CDR3 nucleotides read TGTGCCAGCAGCGTAGGCCAGGGGGGCAATCAGCCCCAGCATTTT. It specifies CASSVGQGGNQPQHF.

The sample holds a few counts of this clone. The V gene is TRBV5-1, the J gene TRBJ1-5; D call uncertain. Trimming cost V 0 bases and J 7 bases, with 11 bases left between them. CDR1 is SGHRS, CDR2 YFSETQ, per germline. CDR3 length: 14 residues. The CDR3 spells CASSLGGPPQPQHF. Here the CDR3 DNA reads TGCGCCAGCAGCTTGGGTGGCCCACCCCAGCCCCAGCATTTT.

The CDR3 sequence is CASSEGRTGGYGYTF. CDR3 DNA: TGTGCCAGCAGTGAAGGTCGGACAGGGGGGTATGGCTACACCTTC. The V and J genes are TRBV6-1 and TRBJ1-2; 10 bases align to TRBD1. CDR3 length: 15 amino acids. Germline V gives CDR1 MNHNS, CDR2 SASEGT. The V gene end was trimmed by 1 base and the J gene end by 5 bases; junction bases not matched to a gene: 4.

This clone was detected only once. The genes are TRBV2 and TRBJ2-1; the D is unclear. Trimming shortened V by 7 bases and J by 10 bases, and 11 bases separated the two germline ends. The CDR3 extends over 11 amino acids. CDR1 is SNHLY and CDR2 is FYNNEI in the germline V gene. The CDR3 region is CASKMPGEQFF. In nucleotides, the CDR3 is TGTGCCAGCAAAATGCCCGGAGAGCAGTTCTTC.

This clone has just one count. The rearrangement links TRBV5-1 to TRBJ1-1, with D possibly matching TRBD1 (5 bases). CDR1 and CDR2 (germline): SGHRS, YFSETQ. The CDR3 has 15 amino acids. Trimming removed 4 bases at V and 5 bases at J, with 18 bases between. The CDR3 coding sequence is TGCGCCAGCAGCAATCCTATCGGGGCCCATACTGAAGCTTTCTTT. Protein: CASSNPIGAHTEAFF. The variable domain in full, with the rest retrieved from reference TRBV5-1 and TRBJ1-1, is KAGVTQTPRYLIKTRGQQVTLSCSPISGHRSVSWYQQTPGQGLQFLFEYFSETQRNKGNFPGRFSGRQFSNSRSEMNVSTLELGDSALYLCASSNPIGAHTEAFFGQGTRLTVV.

The chain employs TRBV6-6 and TRBJ1-1; D call uncertain. V was pared by 0 bases and J by 0 bases, with 5 bases between. This CDR3 has 14 amino acids. The V gene's germline CDR1 is MNHNY and CDR2 SVGAGI (reference sequence). The CDR3 region has the DNA TGTGCCAGCAGTTACTCGGGGTTGAACACTGAAGCTTTCTTT. Translated, it gives CASSYSGLNTEAFF.

The chain carries TRBV9 and TRBJ1-4, with TRBD1 as a possible D gene (6 bases). The CDR3 covers 14 residues. Germline values: CDR1 SGDLS, CDR2 YYNGEE. Trimming removed 4 bases from V and 7 bases from J, with 14 bases in between. CDR3 region: CASSRWTEGEKLFF. The CDR3 nucleotides are TGTGCCAGCAGCCGGTGGACAGAAGGTGAAAAACTGTTTTTT.

The rearrangement links TRBV9 to TRBJ1-4, with TRBD1 matching over 7 bases. Germline-derived CDR1 and CDR2 are SGDLS and YYNGEE. With 4 bases clipped from V and 4 bases from J, the junction kept 10 bases outside the gene matches. The CDR3 is 16 amino acids. The CDR3 region has the DNA TGTGCCAGCAGCTCCAGTTGGGACAGCCTTAATGAAAAACTGTTTTTT. Its protein product is CASSSSWDSLNEKLFF.

V gene TRBV5-1 combines with J gene TRBJ2-2, with no clear D. V gave up 2 bases and J gave up 5 bases, with 10 bases separating them. CDR3 length equals 14 residues. Germline V gives CDR1 SGHRS, CDR2 YFSETQ. Written as DNA, the CDR3 is TGCGCCAGCAGCTTCTCAGACGGGACCGGGGAGCTGTTTTTT. This gives the protein CASSFSDGTGELFF.

The chain carries TRBV6-5 and TRBJ2-1; maybe TRBD1 (6 bases). Looked up from germline, CDR1 is MNHEY and CDR2 is SVGAGI. Trimming stripped 9 bases from V and 0 bases from J, with 12 bases between. The CDR3 is 14 amino acids. The CDR3 loop is CASFTGSSYNEQFF. CDR3 bases: TGTGCCAGTTTCACAGGGAGCTCCTACAATGAGCAGTTCTTC.

The chain joins TRBV5-6 to TRBJ1-3; 9 positions match TRBD1. Per germline, CDR1 SGHDT and CDR2 YYEEEE. Trimming at V came to 3 bases and at J to 0 bases, leaving 13 bases not matched to a gene. The CDR3 is 19 residues long. Here the CDR3 reads CASSWLQTGTGSSGNTIYF. The CDR3 region has the DNA TGTGCCAGCAGCTGGTTACAGACCGGGACAGGGAGCTCTGGAAACACCATATATTTT.

The genes are TRBV3-1 (or the pseudogene TRBV3-2) and TRBJ2-7; D is undetermined. The CDR3 is made up of 15 amino acids. Germline assignment: CDR1 LGHDT and CDR2 YNNKEL (reference sequence). V was pared by 1 base and J by 3 bases, with 13 bases between. CDR3 loop: CASSQAYRSSYEQYF. CDR3 coding DNA: TGTGCCAGCAGCCAAGCGTATAGGTCTAGCTACGAGCAGTACTTC.

This clone was recorded once. V and J are TRBV3-1 (or the pseudogene TRBV3-2) and TRBJ2-7, with D uncertain. The CDR3 spans 14 residues. V was shortened by 0 bases and J by 3 bases, with 9 bases between the two germline ends. From germline, CDR1 is LGHDT and CDR2 YNNKEL (reference sequence). DNA for the CDR3: TGTGCCAGCAGCCAAGATGTCAGTTTCTACGAGCAGTACTTC. Translated, it gives CASSQDVSFYEQYF.

This chain uses TRBV5-6 with TRBJ2-1, with 9 bases lining up with TRBD1. Germline lookup yields CDR1 SGHDT and CDR2 YYEEEE. The V and J ends lost 5 bases and 2 bases, in that order; junction bases with no gene match: 17. The CDR3 runs 19 residues. CDR3 in amino acids: CASSPKQGAQLFTYNEQFF. For the CDR3, the DNA is TGTGCCAGCAGTCCTAAACAGGGGGCCCAACTCTTCACCTACAATGAGCAGTTCTTC. The entire variable domain, with the rest obtained from reference TRBV5-6 and TRBJ2-1, is as follows: DAGVTQSPTHLIKTRGQQVTLRCSPKSGHDTVSWYQQALGQGPQFIFQYYEEEERQRGNFPDRFSGHQFPNYSSELNVNALLLGDSALYLCASSPKQGAQLFTYNEQFFGPGTRLTVL.

The J gene is TRBJ2-2, the V gene TRBV5-1; tentatively, D is TRBD1 or TRBD2 (5 bases each). V was cut by 5 bases and J by 2 bases, with 16 bases left in between. Germline values: CDR1 SGHRS, CDR2 YFSETQ. This CDR3 is built from 16 residues. The CDR3 DNA is TGCGCCAGCAGTGAGCGAGTAGGGACCAACACCGGGGAGCTGTTTTTT. Its translation is CASSERVGTNTGELFF.